The 29 T cell receptor beta chains below come from one sample, sequenced in a study of cytomegalovirus exposure and HLA in healthy donors (dated by TCRdb to 2016 to 2017). The library was produced with the immunoSEQ multiplex PCR assay. For the multiplex PCR, a mixture combining 60 forward primers for TCR Vbeta segments and 13 reverse primers for TCR Jbeta segments was used. TCRdb provides this immuneACCESS table in a form limited to in-frame rearrangements. Some clones are lacking; in checked studies, under half of them reflect an unresolved V gene, and why the rest are absent is not known. The sample profile shows approximately 240,000 clones; 75% to 85% of them were found once. Together, the top ten hold around 2.9% of the sample. The specimen sequenced was PBMCs. All receptors derive from a woman between 55 and 75 years old in good health and CMV-seropositive.

The V call is TRBV2, the J call TRBJ2-5, with D perhaps TRBD1 (6 bases). The CDR3 extends over 14 amino acids. Per germline, CDR1 SNHLY and CDR2 FYNNEI. With 8 bases removed from V and 4 bases from J, the gap between germline ends came to 17 bases. The CDR3 DNA sequence: TGTGCCAGCCAACCACAGGGATTTGGAGAGACCCAGTACTTC. Translated: CASQPQGFGETQYF.

The chain couples TRBV6-1 to TRBJ1-2; 11 positions match TRBD1. The junction had 3 bases not matched to a gene; V was cut back by 6 bases and J by 3 bases. Germline loops: CDR1 MNHNS, CDR2 SASEGT. The CDR3 spans 14 residues. DNA of the CDR3: TGTGCCAGCAGGGACAGGGGGCGGCACTATGGCTACACCTTC. The encoded protein is CASRDRGRHYGYTF.

This clone was observed a handful of times. The chain recombines TRBV7-9 with TRBJ2-5, with TRBD2 matching over 8 bases. The CDR3 totals 16 residues. V shed 2 bases and J 3 bases; nucleotides not matched to a gene: 8. Germline assignment: CDR1 SEHNR and CDR2 FQNEAQ (reference sequence). The CDR3 nucleotides read TGTGCCAGCAGCTTAAACCGTGGAGCGGGGGAAGAGACCCAGTACTTC. Residues: CASSLNRGAGEETQYF.

The rearrangement links TRBV5-1 to TRBJ2-3, with D unresolved. The CDR3 length is 13 residues. Germline V gives CDR1 SGHRS, CDR2 YFSETQ. V lost 4 bases to trimming and J lost 5 bases, with 11 bases between them. CDR3: CASSRTTRDTQYF. The CDR3 DNA follows: TGCGCCAGCAGCCGAACGACAAGAGATACGCAGTATTTT.

J is TRBJ2-1 and V is TRBV5-4; 9 nucleotides match TRBD2. This CDR3 has 16 residues. CDR1 and CDR2 (germline): SGHNT, YYREEE (reference sequence). Germline trimming cut 0 bases from V and 4 bases from J; bases unmatched to any gene: 5. The CDR3: CASSLGSGSTYNEQFF. CDR3 bases: TGTGCCAGCAGCTTGGGTAGCGGGAGTACGTACAATGAGCAGTTCTTC.

The chain joins TRBV7-2 to TRBJ2-7; tentatively, D is TRBD2 (5 bases). The CDR3 is 15 amino acids. The germline V gene encodes CDR1 SGHTA and CDR2 FQGNSA. V lost 3 bases to trimming and J lost 2 bases, with 14 bases between them. The CDR3: CASSLRSGGTYEQYF. The DNA of the CDR3 is TGTGCCAGCAGCTTGAGGTCAGGAGGAACCTACGAGCAGTACTTC.

The V and J genes are TRBV14 and TRBJ1-2; possibly TRBD1 for D (5 bases). Per the germline V gene, CDR1 is SGHDN and CDR2 is FVKESK. The CDR3 has 14 residues. Trimming cost V 2 bases and J 2 bases, with 9 bases left between them. The CDR3 sequence is CASSQSTANYGYTF. CDR3 nucleotide sequence: TGTGCCAGCAGCCAATCGACAGCAAACTATGGCTACACCTTC. The whole variable domain, remainder taken from reference TRBV14 and TRBJ1-2, is EAGVTQFPSHSVIEKGQTVTLRCDPISGHDNLYWYRRVMGKEIKFLLHFVKESKQDESGMPNNRFLAERTGGTYSTLKVQPAELEDSGVYFCASSQSTANYGYTFGSGTRLTVV.

The chain couples TRBV30 to TRBJ1-2; no firm D call. This CDR3 has 12 residues. V lost 0 bases and J lost 8, with 10 bases in between. In germline, CDR1 is GTSNPN, CDR2 SVGIG (reference sequence). CDR3 bases: TGTGCCTGGAGTGTATTGGGGAGCGGCTACACCTTC. Translated, it gives CAWSVLGSGYTF.

This clone was counted only a few times. The chain combines TRBV9 with TRBJ2-7; D is possibly TRBD1 (6 bases). The ends were cut back, 3 bases at V and 2 bases at J, with 12 bases in the middle. The germline V gene encodes CDR1 SGDLS and CDR2 YYNGEE. The CDR3 has 14 amino acids. The CDR3 reads CASSAGTPAYEQYF. CDR3 bases: TGTGCCAGCAGCGCCGGGACACCAGCCTACGAGCAGTACTTC.

The chain employs TRBV7-2 and TRBJ1-6, with D unresolved. The CDR3 consists of 17 residues. V was pared by 2 bases and J by 2 bases, with 13 bases between. The germline V gene has CDR1 SGHTA and CDR2 FQGNSA. CDR3 in DNA: TGTGCCAGCAGCTTATTGGGCGGGATTGCCTATAATTCACCCCTCCACTTT. It codes for CASSLLGGIAYNSPLHF.

The chain uses TRBV18 and TRBJ2-5; 8 nucleotides agree with TRBD1. Germline CDR1 is KGHSH and CDR2 is LQKENI. V gave up 6 bases and J gave up 1 base; unmatched junction bases: 1. The CDR3 covers 13 residues. CDR3 in amino acids: CASSDRGQETQYF. CDR3 nucleotides: TGTGCCAGCTCCGACAGGGGCCAAGAGACCCAGTACTTC. The full variable domain, in which reference TRBV18 and TRBJ2-5 provide the parts outside the CDR3, is NAGVMQNPRHLVRRRGQEARLRCSPMKGHSHVYWYRQLPEEGLKFMVYLQKENIIDESGMPKERFSAEFPKEGPSILRIQQVVRGDSAAYFCASSDRGQETQYFGPGTRLLVL.

The rearrangement joins TRBV28 to TRBJ2-5; perhaps TRBD1 as D (5 bases). Trimming took off 4 bases at V and 1 base at J, with 19 bases between the two ends. The germline CDR1 and CDR2 sequences are MDHEN and SYDVKM. The length of the CDR3 is 17 residues. The CDR3 DNA is TGTGCCAGCAGTTCCCCCCCCAGGGCGGTGGGCCAAGAGACCCAGTACTTC. Translating gives CASSSPPRAVGQETQYF.

The rearrangement joins TRBV5-4 to TRBJ2-2, with 8 bases that match TRBD2. This CDR3 is built from 17 residues. The germline V gene has CDR1 SGHNT and CDR2 YYREEE (reference sequence). Trimming removed 1 base from V and 6 bases from J; junction bases left unmatched: 11. This chain's CDR3 is CASSLRNAGGASGELFF. CDR3 coding DNA: TGTGCCAGCAGCTTGAGAAACGCCGGGGGGGCATCCGGGGAGCTGTTTTTT.

CDR3 sequence: CASSAPRLAGSYNEQFF. CDR3 in DNA: TGTGCCAGCAGCGCTCCCCGACTAGCGGGATCCTACAATGAGCAGTTCTTC. J is TRBJ2-1 and V is TRBV7-9, with 11 bases that match TRBD2. The CDR3 is 17 residues long. Looked up from germline, CDR1 is SEHNR and CDR2 is FQNEAQ (reference sequence). The V and J ends lost 5 bases and 1 base, in that order; junction bases with no gene match: 7.

This chain uses TRBV18 with TRBJ1-3; no clear D. CDR1 is KGHSH, CDR2 LQKENI, per germline. This CDR3 is 15 amino acids long. The V and J ends lost 1 base and 0 bases respectively, with 7 bases between them. CDR3: CASSPLESSGNTIYF. In DNA form, the CDR3 reads TGTGCCAGCTCACCACTAGAGAGCTCTGGAAACACCATATATTTT.

The chain carries TRBV18 and TRBJ1-3; TRBD1 agrees at 10 bases. Germline loops: CDR1 KGHSH, CDR2 LQKENI. The CDR3 is 17 residues long. After removal of 3 bases from V and 0 bases from J, the junction contained 5 bases not matched to a gene. The DNA for the CDR3 is TGTGCCAGCTCACCCATGACAGGGGGCGCCTCTGGAAACACCATATATTTT. It yields the protein CASSPMTGGASGNTIYF.

The V call is TRBV6-5, the J call TRBJ1-2; 8 bases agree with TRBD1. Germline lookup yields CDR1 MNHEY and CDR2 SVGAGI. Trimming cost V 7 bases and J 4 bases; bases outside gene matches: 2. This CDR3 is 12 amino acids long. The CDR3 nucleotides are TGTGCCAGCATGGGGACAGGCTATGGCTACACCTTC. It translates to CASMGTGYGYTF.

This chain connects TRBV18 to TRBJ2-7; a weak D match, TRBD2 (5 bases). Germline CDR1 is KGHSH and CDR2 is LQKENI. The length of the CDR3 is 13 residues. V lost 2 bases and J 9 bases, leaving 14 bases between the germline ends. CDR3 protein: CASSPNLEAVQYF. The CDR3 bases are TGTGCCAGCTCACCAAATCTGGAAGCGGTGCAGTACTTC.

The rearrangement joins TRBV6-6 to TRBJ2-1; no definite D call. CDR1 and CDR2 from the germline V gene are MNHNY and SVGAGI (reference sequence). CDR3 size: 13 residues. V lost 6 bases, J lost 9 bases, and 15 bases lay in between. The CDR3 loop is CASRTAQLGEQFF. The CDR3 DNA reads as TGTGCCAGCAGGACCGCACAGCTCGGTGAGCAGTTCTTC.

CDR3 sequence reads: CASSPDRYHTDTQYF. DNA for the CDR3: TGTGCCAGCAGCCCCGACAGATATCACACAGATACGCAGTATTTT. The chain combines TRBV7-2 with TRBJ2-3; possible D gene TRBD1, 5 bases. This CDR3 is 15 amino acids long. Trimming stripped 5 bases from V and 2 bases from J, with 14 bases between. CDR1 is SGHTA and CDR2 is FQGNSA in the germline V gene.

The chain carries TRBV11-2 and TRBJ1-6; no firm D call. The CDR3 has 14 residues. CDR1 SGHAT and CDR2 FQNNGV come from the germline V gene. V was shortened by 3 bases and J by 13 bases, with 16 bases between the two germline ends. CDR3 nucleotide sequence: TGTGCCAGCAGCTTTGTATCCGTGAGCAACCCCCTCCACTTT. As protein: CASSFVSVSNPLHF.

The chain recombines TRBV9 with TRBJ2-6, with D possibly matching TRBD1 (5 bases). This CDR3 is 17 amino acids long. CDR1 SGDLS and CDR2 YYNGEE come from the germline V gene. The ends were cut back, 3 bases at V and 2 bases at J, with 15 bases in the middle. CDR3 sequence reads: CASSDPEGAPGANVLTF. CDR3 DNA: TGTGCCAGCAGCGACCCCGAAGGGGCGCCTGGGGCCAACGTCCTGACTTTC.

This sequence joins TRBV19 and TRBJ1-5, with 8 nucleotides matching TRBD1. The V gene end was trimmed by 5 bases and the J gene end by 4 bases; junction bases not matched to a gene: 7. This CDR3 has 15 residues. Germline-derived CDR1 and CDR2 are LNHDA and SQIVND (reference sequence). This chain's CDR3 is CASSPSGQENQPQHF. DNA for the CDR3: TGTGCCAGTAGTCCCTCGGGACAGGAGAATCAGCCCCAGCATTTT.

The chain carries TRBV9 and TRBJ1-1; 8 bases fit TRBD1. CDR1 is SGDLS and CDR2 is YYNGEE in the germline V gene. V gave up 0 bases and J gave up 10 bases; unmatched junction bases: 2. This CDR3 is built from 12 residues. The chain's CDR3 is CASSVVQGGAFF. In DNA, the CDR3 is TGTGCCAGCAGCGTAGTACAGGGGGGAGCTTTCTTT.

This chain links TRBV11-1 with TRBJ2-7; the match to TRBD2 covers 7 bases. Germline-derived CDR1 and CDR2 are SGHAT and FQDESV (reference sequence). The CDR3 is 13 amino acids. The J segment lost 6 bases and the V segment lost 5 bases, leaving 7 bases of the junction unmatched. The CDR3 DNA follows: TGTGCCAGCAGCCAGAGCGGGAATGGCGAGCAGTACTTC. Encoded protein: CASSQSGNGEQYF. Combining the CDR3 with reference TRBV11-1 and TRBJ2-7 gives the whole variable domain EAEVAQSPRYKITEKSQAVAFWCDPISGHATLYWYRQILGQGPELLVQFQDESVVDDSQLPKDRFSAERLKGVDSTLKIQPAELGDSAMYLCASSQSGNGEQYFGPGTRLTVT.

The chain couples TRBV4-3 to TRBJ1-2; TRBD1 is a possible D gene (5 bases). The germline gives CDR1 LGHNA, CDR2 YSLEER. The ends were cut back, 0 bases at V and 3 bases at J, with 14 bases in the middle. This CDR3 is built from 16 residues. The CDR3 region is CASSQEWRRVYYGYTF. The CDR3 DNA reads TGCGCCAGCAGCCAAGAGTGGCGCAGGGTATACTATGGCTACACCTTC.

This chain links TRBV19 with TRBJ1-6; perhaps TRBD1 as D (5 bases). Trimming removed 3 bases at V and 10 bases at J, with 16 bases between. CDR1 is LNHDA, CDR2 SQIVND, per germline (reference sequence). The CDR3 is made up of 15 amino acids. CDR3 in DNA: TGTGCCAGTAGTATGGATCAGGGACTAGGATCACCCCTCCACTTT. As protein: CASSMDQGLGSPLHF. The complete variable domain, with remaining parts taken from reference TRBV19 and TRBJ1-6, reads DGGITQSPKYLFRKEGQNVTLSCEQNLNHDAMYWYRQDPGQGLRLIYYSQIVNDFQKGDIAEGYSVSREKKESFPLTVTSAQKNPTAFYLCASSMDQGLGSPLHFGNGTRLTVT.

The chain combines TRBV7-2 with TRBJ2-7; D gene uncertain. This CDR3 has 13 residues. Trimming took 5 bases from V and 7 from J, leaving 15 bases between them. The germline V gene encodes CDR1 SGHTA and CDR2 FQGNSA. The CDR3 bases are TGTGCCAGCAGCACGGCCACACTCGGGGAGCAGTACTTC. This codes for CASSTATLGEQYF.

The V call is TRBV7-9, the J call TRBJ1-2, with TRBD1 matching 7 bases. The V gene end was trimmed by 5 bases and the J gene end by 8 bases; junction bases not matched to a gene: 14. CDR1 and CDR2 from the germline V gene are SEHNR and FQNEAQ (reference sequence). This CDR3 contains 15 residues. The CDR3 loop reads CASSPWDRVKGGYTF. DNA of the CDR3: TGTGCCAGCAGCCCATGGGACAGAGTAAAGGGAGGCTACACCTTC.